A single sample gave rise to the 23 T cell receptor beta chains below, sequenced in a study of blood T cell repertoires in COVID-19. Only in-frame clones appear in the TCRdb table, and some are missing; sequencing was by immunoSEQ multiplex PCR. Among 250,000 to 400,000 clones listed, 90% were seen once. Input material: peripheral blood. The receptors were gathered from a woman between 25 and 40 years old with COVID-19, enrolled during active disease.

The CDR3 protein is CASSQSPTGSPRETQYF. The CDR3, as DNA: TGTGCCAGCAGCCAAAGCCCTACGGGGTCGCCGCGGGAGACCCAGTACTTC. The gene calls are TRBV3-1 (or the pseudogene TRBV3-2) and TRBJ2-5; the D gene is possibly TRBD2 (5 bases). The ends were cut back, 2 bases at V and 5 bases at J, with 21 bases in the middle. Germline CDR1 is LGHDT and CDR2 is YNNKEL (reference sequence). The CDR3 is made up of 17 amino acids.

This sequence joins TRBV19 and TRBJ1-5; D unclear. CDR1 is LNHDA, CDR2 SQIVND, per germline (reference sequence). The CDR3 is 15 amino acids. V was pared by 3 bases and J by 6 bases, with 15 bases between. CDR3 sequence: CASSMALRHGQPQHF. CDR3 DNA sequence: TGTGCCAGTAGTATGGCCCTCAGGCACGGTCAGCCCCAGCATTTT.

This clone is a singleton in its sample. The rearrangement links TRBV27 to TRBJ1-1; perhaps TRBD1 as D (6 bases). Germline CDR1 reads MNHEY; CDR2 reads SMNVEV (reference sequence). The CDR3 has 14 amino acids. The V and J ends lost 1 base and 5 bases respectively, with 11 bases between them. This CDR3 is CASSLWGGATEAFF. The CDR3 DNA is TGTGCCAGCAGTTTATGGGGGGGCGCGACTGAAGCTTTCTTT.

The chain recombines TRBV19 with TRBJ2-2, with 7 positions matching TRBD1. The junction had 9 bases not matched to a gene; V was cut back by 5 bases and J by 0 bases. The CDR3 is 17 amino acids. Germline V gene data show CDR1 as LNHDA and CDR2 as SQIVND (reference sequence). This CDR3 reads CASSEPHRGSNTGELFF. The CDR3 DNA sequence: TGTGCCAGTAGTGAACCTCACAGGGGCTCGAACACCGGGGAGCTGTTTTTT.

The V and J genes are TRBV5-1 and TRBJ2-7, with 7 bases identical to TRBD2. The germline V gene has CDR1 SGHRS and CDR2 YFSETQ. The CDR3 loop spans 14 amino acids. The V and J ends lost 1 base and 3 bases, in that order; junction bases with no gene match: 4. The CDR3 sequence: CASSLRTRDYEQYF. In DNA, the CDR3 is TGCGCCAGCAGCTTGAGGACTAGAGACTACGAGCAGTACTTC. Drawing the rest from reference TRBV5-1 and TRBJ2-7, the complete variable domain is KAGVTQTPRYLIKTRGQQVTLSCSPISGHRSVSWYQQTPGQGLQFLFEYFSETQRNKGNFPGRFSGRQFSNSRSEMNVSTLELGDSALYLCASSLRTRDYEQYFGPGTRLTVT.

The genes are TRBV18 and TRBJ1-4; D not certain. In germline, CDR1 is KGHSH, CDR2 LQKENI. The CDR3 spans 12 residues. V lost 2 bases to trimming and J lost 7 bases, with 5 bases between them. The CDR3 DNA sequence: TGTGCCAGCTCACCAATCGGTGAAAAACTGTTTTTT. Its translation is CASSPIGEKLFF.

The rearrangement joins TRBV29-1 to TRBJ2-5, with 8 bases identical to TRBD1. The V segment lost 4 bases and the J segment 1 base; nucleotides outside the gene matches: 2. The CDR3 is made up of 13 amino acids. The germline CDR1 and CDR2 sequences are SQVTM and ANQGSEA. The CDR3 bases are TGCAGCGTTGGGACAGGGCTCCAAGAGACCCAGTACTTC. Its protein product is CSVGTGLQETQYF.

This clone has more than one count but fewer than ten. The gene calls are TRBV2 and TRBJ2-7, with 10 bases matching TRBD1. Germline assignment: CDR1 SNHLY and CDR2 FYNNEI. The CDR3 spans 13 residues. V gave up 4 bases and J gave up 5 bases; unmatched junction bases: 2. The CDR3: CASSGGTGDEQYF. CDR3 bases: TGTGCCAGCAGTGGAGGGACAGGGGACGAGCAGTACTTC.

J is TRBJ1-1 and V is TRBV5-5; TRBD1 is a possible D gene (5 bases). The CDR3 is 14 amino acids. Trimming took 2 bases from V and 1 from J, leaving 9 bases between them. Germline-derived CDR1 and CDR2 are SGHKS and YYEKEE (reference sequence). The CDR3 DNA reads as TGTGCCAGCAGCTTCGGCAGGGCGAACACTGAAGCTTTCTTT. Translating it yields CASSFGRANTEAFF.

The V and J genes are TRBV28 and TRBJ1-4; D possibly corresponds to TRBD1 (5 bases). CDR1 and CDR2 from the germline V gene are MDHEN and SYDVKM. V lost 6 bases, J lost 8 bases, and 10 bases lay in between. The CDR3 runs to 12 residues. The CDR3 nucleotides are TGTGCCAGCAGGGGGGGTGGGGAAAAACTGTTTTTT. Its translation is CASRGGGEKLFF.

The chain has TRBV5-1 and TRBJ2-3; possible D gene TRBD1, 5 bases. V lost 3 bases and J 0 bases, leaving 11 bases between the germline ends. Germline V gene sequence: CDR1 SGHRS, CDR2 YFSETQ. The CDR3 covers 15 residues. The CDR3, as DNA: TGCGCCAGCAGCTCGCAGGGCTTAAGCACAGATACGCAGTATTTT. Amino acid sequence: CASSSQGLSTDTQYF.

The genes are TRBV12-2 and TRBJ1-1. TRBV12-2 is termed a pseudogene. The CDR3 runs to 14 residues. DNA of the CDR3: TGTGCAAGTCGCTCAATGGCGGGGGGGACTGAAGCTTTCTTT. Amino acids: CASRSMAGGTEAFF.

The CDR3 coding sequence is TGTGCCAGCAGCCAGACAGGGAGGGTGGCTAGCGGGCGTTCCTACAATGAGCAGTTCTTC. It is translated as CASSQTGRVASGRSYNEQFF. The chain employs TRBV3-1 (or the pseudogene TRBV3-2) and TRBJ2-1, with D possibly being TRBD2 (8 bases). The ends were cut back, 3 bases at V and 1 base at J, with 25 bases in the middle. The CDR3 loop spans 20 amino acids. Per germline, CDR1 LGHDT and CDR2 YNNKEL (reference sequence).

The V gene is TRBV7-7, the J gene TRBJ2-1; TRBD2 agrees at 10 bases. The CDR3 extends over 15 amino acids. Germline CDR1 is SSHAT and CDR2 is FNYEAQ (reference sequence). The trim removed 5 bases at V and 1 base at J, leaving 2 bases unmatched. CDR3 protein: CASSRTSGSYNEQFF. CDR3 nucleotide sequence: TGTGCCAGCAGCCGGACTAGCGGATCCTACAATGAGCAGTTCTTC. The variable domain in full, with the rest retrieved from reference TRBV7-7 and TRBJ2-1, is GAGVSQSPRYKVTKRGQDVTLRCDPISSHATLYWYQQALGQGPEFLTYFNYEAQPDKSGLPSDRFSAERPEGSISTLTIQRTEQRDSAMYRCASSRTSGSYNEQFFGPGTRLTVL.

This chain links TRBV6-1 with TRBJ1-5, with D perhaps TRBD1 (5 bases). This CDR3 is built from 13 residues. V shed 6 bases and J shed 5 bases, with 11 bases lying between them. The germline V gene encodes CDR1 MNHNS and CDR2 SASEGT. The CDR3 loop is CASSLGRDQPQHF. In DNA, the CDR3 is TGTGCCAGCAGCCTCGGCAGGGATCAGCCCCAGCATTTT.

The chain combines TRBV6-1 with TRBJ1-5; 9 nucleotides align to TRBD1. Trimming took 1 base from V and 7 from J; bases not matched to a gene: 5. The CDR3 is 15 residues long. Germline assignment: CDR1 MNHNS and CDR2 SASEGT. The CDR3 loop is CASSEGTGERQPQHF. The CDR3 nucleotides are TGTGCCAGCAGTGAAGGGACAGGGGAAAGGCAGCCCCAGCATTTT.

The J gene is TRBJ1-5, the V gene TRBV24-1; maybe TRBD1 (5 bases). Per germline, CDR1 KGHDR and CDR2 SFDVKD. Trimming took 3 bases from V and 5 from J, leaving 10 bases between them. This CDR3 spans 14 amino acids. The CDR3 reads CATSDGREYQPQHF. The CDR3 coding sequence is TGTGCCACCAGTGATGGCAGGGAATATCAGCCCCAGCATTTT.

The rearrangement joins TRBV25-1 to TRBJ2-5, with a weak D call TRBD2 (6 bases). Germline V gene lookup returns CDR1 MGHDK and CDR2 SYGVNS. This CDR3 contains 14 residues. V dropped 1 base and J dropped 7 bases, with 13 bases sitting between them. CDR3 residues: CASSEFGGKGTQYF. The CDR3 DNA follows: TGTGCCAGCAGTGAATTTGGAGGGAAAGGGACCCAGTACTTC. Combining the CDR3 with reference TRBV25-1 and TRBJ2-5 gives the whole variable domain EADIYQTPRYLVIGTGKKITLECSQTMGHDKMYWYQQDPGMELHLIHYSYGVNSTEKGDLSSESTVSRIRTEHFPLTLESARPSHTSQYLCASSEFGGKGTQYFGPGTRLLVL.

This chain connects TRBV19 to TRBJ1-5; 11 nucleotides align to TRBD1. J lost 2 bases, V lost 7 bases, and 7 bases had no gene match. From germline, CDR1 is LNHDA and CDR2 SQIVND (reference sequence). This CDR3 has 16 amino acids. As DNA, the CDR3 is TGTGCCAGTACACTTCCGGGACAGGGGGGCAATCAGCCCCAGCATTTT. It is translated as CASTLPGQGGNQPQHF.

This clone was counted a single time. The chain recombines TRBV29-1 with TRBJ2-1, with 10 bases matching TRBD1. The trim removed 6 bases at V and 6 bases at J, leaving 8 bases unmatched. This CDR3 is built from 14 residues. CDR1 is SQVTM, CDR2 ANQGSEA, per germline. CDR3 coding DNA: TGCAGCGTCGAGGCGGGACAGGGGATCAATGAGCAGTTCTTC. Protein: CSVEAGQGINEQFF.

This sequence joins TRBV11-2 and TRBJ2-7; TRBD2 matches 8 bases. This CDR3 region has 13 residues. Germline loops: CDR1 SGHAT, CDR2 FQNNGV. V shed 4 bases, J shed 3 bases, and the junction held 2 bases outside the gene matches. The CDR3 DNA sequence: TGTGCCAGCAGCTACCTAGCGGGCTACGAGCAGTACTTC. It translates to CASSYLAGYEQYF.

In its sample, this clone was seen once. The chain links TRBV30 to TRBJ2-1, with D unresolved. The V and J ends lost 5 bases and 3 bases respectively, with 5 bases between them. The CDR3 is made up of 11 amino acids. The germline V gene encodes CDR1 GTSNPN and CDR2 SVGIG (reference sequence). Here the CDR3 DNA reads TGTGCCTGGTCTTTCTACAATGAGCAGTTCTTC. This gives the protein CAWSFYNEQFF.

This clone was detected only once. CDR3 nucleotides: TGTGCCAGCAGTTCTAGACCGAACACCGGGGAGCTGTTTTTT. As protein: CASSSRPNTGELFF. The chain employs TRBV7-7 and TRBJ2-2, with D unclear. V lost 6 bases and J 0 bases, leaving 8 bases between the germline ends. CDR1 is SSHAT, CDR2 FNYEAQ, per germline (reference sequence). The CDR3 totals 14 residues.